These T cell receptor beta chains were read from a single sample in a study of blood T cell repertoires in COVID-19. Libraries were prepared by immunoSEQ multiplex PCR; TCRdb keeps only in-frame clonotypes and omits some of them. The sample includes around 56,000 clones, 91% of them seen just once. Sequenced: peripheral blood. All receptors derive from a woman between 55 and 75 years old with active or convalescent COVID-19. Both conserved end residues are part of each CDR3. A D gene is named only where the DNA matches it firmly. Only part of the rows carry a size: once, few, many, or a class if the clone is expanded.

-,TRBJ2-1,TRBV4-1,-,TGCGCCAGCAGCCAAGATGAGGGAGGCCCCTACAATGAGCAGTTCTTC,CASSQDEGGPYNEQFF
TRBD2,TRBJ2-2,TRBV4-3,-,TGCGCCAGCAGCCAGGAGACTAGCCGTACCGGGGAGCTGTTTTTT,CASSQETSRTGELFF
-,TRBJ1-1,TRBV24-1,once,TGTGCCACCAGCAGGGGAACTGAAGCTTTCTTT,CATSRGTEAFF
-,TRBJ2-4,TRBV11-2,-,TGTGCCAGCAGCTTAGATTTAGGACAGTTTATTCAGTACTTC,CASSLDLGQFIQYF
TRBD2,TRBJ2-7,TRBV3-1/TRBV3-2,-,TGTGCCAGCAGCCAACTAGCGGGAGGGAGTAGTGAGCAGTACTTC,CASSQLAGGSSEQYF
-,TRBJ1-2,TRBV28,-,TGTGCCAGCAGTTTTCCGAGTTTTTATGGCTACACCTTC,CASSFPSFYGYTF
TRBD2,TRBJ2-2,TRBV7-9,-,TGTGCCAGCAGCTTATATCTAGCGGGAGGATCCGGGGAGCTGTTTTTT,CASSLYLAGGSGELFF
TRBD2,TRBJ2-1,TRBV24-1,-,TGTGCCACCAGGTTCAGCGGGAGGACCCCTTACTCCTACAATGAGCAGTTCTTC,CATRFSGRTPYSYNEQFF
TRBD1,TRBJ1-1,TRBV2,few,TGTGCCAGCAGTGAGGCAGGGGGTCGGACTGAAGCTTTCTTT,CASSEAGGRTEAFF
TRBD2,TRBJ2-3,TRBV19,-,TGTGCCAGTACTCTTGCCGGGACTAGTTACGGTACGCAGTATTTT,CASTLAGTSYGTQYF
-,TRBJ2-3,TRBV28,-,TGTGCCAGCGGACATGGATCATCTAGCACAGATACGCAGTATTTT,CASGHGSSSTDTQYF
TRBD2,TRBJ2-7,TRBV3-1/TRBV3-2,few,TGTGCCAGCAGCCAAGTATTGGCGGGAGGGTACGAGCAGTACTTC,CASSQVLAGGYEQYF
-,TRBJ2-3,TRBV10-3,-,TGTGCCATCAGTGTATTAAAGGAGGTAGGCACAGATACGCAGTATTTT,CAISVLKEVGTDTQYF
TRBD1,TRBJ2-7,TRBV2,few,TGTGCCAGCAGTTCCGGGACAGTCTACGAGCAGTACTTC,CASSSGTVYEQYF
TRBD1,TRBJ2-3,TRBV4-1,-,TGCGCCAGCAGCCGGGGACAGGGCCCTTCTCCTAGCACAGATACGCAGTATTTT,CASSRGQGPSPSTDTQYF